This is a list of T cell receptor beta chains from one sample in a study of glioma-infiltrating T cells after dendritic cell vaccination. Profiling relied on immunoSEQ multiplex PCR, and the TCRdb table lists in-frame clones only, not all of them. The table has tens of thousands of clones, 70% to 90% seen once; the top ten hold around 2.9%. The source material was blood, sampled before dendritic cell vaccination. All receptors come from a human donor with glioblastoma. CDR3s include the opening cysteine and the closing phenylalanine or tryptophan. A D gene is named only where the DNA matches it firmly. Clone size is stated in some rows and not others, as once, few, many or a class when expanded.

D: -; J: TRBJ1-2; V: TRBV7-9; size: -; DNA: TGTGCCAGCAGCCACCCCCCGACAGGTCCTCACTATGGCTACACCTTC; CDR3: CASSHPPTGPHYGYTF
D: -; J: TRBJ1-4; V: TRBV5-6; size: -; DNA: TGTGCCAGCAGCCCGGGTCAGGGCGTACATAATGAAAAACTGTTTTTT; CDR3: CASSPGQGVHNEKLFF
D: TRBD2; J: TRBJ2-3; V: TRBV2; size: -; DNA: TGTGCCAGCAGTGAACAACTAGCGGGAACAGATACGCAGTATTTT; CDR3: CASSEQLAGTDTQYF
D: TRBD2; J: TRBJ2-1; V: TRBV11-3; size: -; DNA: TGTGCCAGCACATTTAGCGGGAGCTCCTACAATGAGCAGTTCTTC; CDR3: CASTFSGSSYNEQFF
D: TRBD1; J: TRBJ1-2; V: TRBV5-1; size: once; DNA: TGCGCCAGCAGCCCCGGGGCGGGACAGGGGGCGCGGTATGGCTACACCTTC; CDR3: CASSPGAGQGARYGYTF
D: -; J: TRBJ2-7; V: TRBV13; size: -; DNA: TGTGCCAGCAGCTTAGGCGCGACAGCCTACGAGCAGTACTTC; CDR3: CASSLGATAYEQYF
D: TRBD1; J: TRBJ2-1; V: TRBV6-6; size: -; DNA: TGTGCCAGTTCAAGACAGGGTAAGGATGAGCAGTTCTTC; CDR3: CASSRQGKDEQFF
D: -; J: TRBJ1-4; V: TRBV30; size: -; DNA: TGTGCCTGGAGTGATGGGGGGGTTAAAAAACTGTTTTTT; CDR3: CAWSDGGVKKLFF
D: -; J: TRBJ2-5; V: TRBV5-1; size: -; DNA: TGCGCCAGCAGCATGGGGGGCACCCAAGAGACCCAGTACTTC; CDR3: CASSMGGTQETQYF
D: -; J: TRBJ2-5; V: TRBV19; size: -; DNA: TGTGCCAGTAGTAACCCTGACAGGAAACAAGAGACCCAGTACTTC; CDR3: CASSNPDRKQETQYF
D: -; J: TRBJ1-2; V: TRBV30; size: -; DNA: TGTGCCTGGAAAAAGCAAAACTATGGCTACACCTTC; CDR3: CAWKKQNYGYTF
D: TRBD2; J: TRBJ2-3; V: TRBV5-4; size: -; DNA: TGTGCCAGCAGCCAGACTAGCGGACGGGGCACAGATACGCAGTATTTT; CDR3: CASSQTSGRGTDTQYF
D: -; J: TRBJ2-7; V: TRBV2; size: -; DNA: TGTGCCAGCAGTGACCCGACAGAAAAACCCCACGAGCAGTACTTC; CDR3: CASSDPTEKPHEQYF
D: TRBD2; J: TRBJ2-2; V: TRBV5-1; size: -; DNA: TGCGCCAGCAGCTTGGGTGGGACTACCAACACCGGGGAGCTGTTTTTT; CDR3: CASSLGGTTNTGELFF
D: -; J: TRBJ1-1; V: TRBV7-2; size: -; DNA: TGTGCCAGCAGCCCCGGACAGTACGTGAACACTGAAGCTTTCTTT; CDR3: CASSPGQYVNTEAFF
D: -; J: TRBJ1-5; V: TRBV7-2; size: -; DNA: TGTGCCAGCAGCTTAGATGGGGCGAACAATCAGCCCCAGCATTTT; CDR3: CASSLDGANNQPQHF
D: TRBD1; J: TRBJ1-4; V: TRBV2; size: -; DNA: TGTGCCAGCAGAGGGGCAGGGGGCCATGAAAAACTGTTTTTT; CDR3: CASRGAGGHEKLFF
D: TRBD2; J: TRBJ2-7; V: TRBV11-2; size: -; DNA: TGTGCCAGCAGCTCCTGGACTAGCGGCGAGCAGTACTTC; CDR3: CASSSWTSGEQYF
D: TRBD2; J: TRBJ2-5; V: TRBV7-2; size: -; DNA: TGTGCCAGCAGCTTAGATCGGGCGGGGGGGCCCAGGGAGACCCAGTACTTC; CDR3: CASSLDRAGGPRETQYF
D: TRBD2; J: TRBJ2-7; V: TRBV18; size: -; DNA: TGTGCCAGCTCTCCGGGACTAGTAGGTGACGAGCAGTACTTC; CDR3: CASSPGLVGDEQYF
D: TRBD1; J: TRBJ1-2; V: TRBV29-1; size: -; DNA: TGCAGCGGGGGGGACAGGGCGAATAACTATGGCTACACCTTC; CDR3: CSGGDRANNYGYTF
D: -; J: TRBJ1-5; V: TRBV5-5; size: -; DNA: TGTGCCAGCAGCCCGGGGAGGGCAGATCAGCCCCAGCATTTT; CDR3: CASSPGRADQPQHF
D: TRBD2; J: TRBJ2-7; V: TRBV6-6; size: -; DNA: TGTGCCAGCACTTACTCGCCGGGGGGGGCCAGGTACGAGCAGTACTTC; CDR3: CASTYSPGGARYEQYF
D: -; J: TRBJ2-7; V: TRBV29-1; size: -; DNA: TGCAGCGTTGCAGCGGGCCCTACCTACGAGCAGTACTTC; CDR3: CSVAAGPTYEQYF
D: -; J: TRBJ1-1; V: TRBV6-6; size: -; DNA: TGTGCCAGCACTCTGGGGGGGATGAACACTGAAGCTTTCTTT; CDR3: CASTLGGMNTEAFF
D: -; J: TRBJ2-7; V: TRBV5-1; size: -; DNA: TGCGCCAGCAGCTCGGACAACTCCTACGAGCAGTACTTC; CDR3: CASSSDNSYEQYF
D: TRBD1; J: TRBJ1-2; V: TRBV7-3; size: -; DNA: TGTGCCAGCAGCCCGGACAGGGGATCGATCTATGGCTACACCTTC; CDR3: CASSPDRGSIYGYTF
D: TRBD2; J: TRBJ2-2; V: TRBV5-6; size: -; DNA: TGTGCCAGCACCGCCGGGACTAGCGGGAGGGCCGTTTCCGGGGAGCTGTTTTTT; CDR3: CASTAGTSGRAVSGELFF
D: -; J: TRBJ2-7; V: TRBV18; size: -; DNA: TGTGCCAGCTCATCATCAACTGCCACCTACGAGCAGTACTTC; CDR3: CASSSSTATYEQYF
D: TRBD1; J: TRBJ2-1; V: TRBV2; size: once; DNA: TGTGCCAGCAGTGGAGGGGACAGAGAAAACAATGAGCAGTTCTTC; CDR3: CASSGGDRENNEQFF
D: -; J: TRBJ1-2; V: TRBV6-1; size: -; DNA: TGTGCCAGCAAGGTAGTGGCAGGGAATGGCTACACCTTC; CDR3: CASKVVAGNGYTF
D: TRBD2; J: TRBJ2-3; V: TRBV7-8; size: -; DNA: TGTGCCAGCAACCACCAGACTAGCTTCCAAGATACGCAGTATTTT; CDR3: CASNHQTSFQDTQYF
D: TRBD2; J: TRBJ2-1; V: TRBV4-1; size: -; DNA: TGCGCCAGCAGCCAATACCCTGCCGGGACTAGCGGGGGGGCCGTGAATGAGCAGTTCTTC; CDR3: CASSQYPAGTSGGAVNEQFF
D: -; J: TRBJ2-6; V: TRBV19; size: -; DNA: TGTGCCAGTACCTATATCTCCGGGACTGGGGCCAACGTCCTGACTTTC; CDR3: CASTYISGTGANVLTF
D: TRBD1; J: TRBJ1-5; V: TRBV19; size: once; DNA: TGTGCCAGTAGTTTAAAACAGGGGGGGAATCAGCCCCAGCATTTT; CDR3: CASSLKQGGNQPQHF
D: TRBD1; J: TRBJ1-2; V: TRBV6-6; size: -; DNA: TGTGCCACCCAGACAGGGGCCTATGGCTACACCTTC; CDR3: CATQTGAYGYTF
D: TRBD2; J: TRBJ2-7; V: TRBV28; size: -; DNA: TGTGCCAGCAGTCCAACTAGCGGGTATTCCTACGAGCAGTACTTC; CDR3: CASSPTSGYSYEQYF
D: TRBD2; J: TRBJ2-7; V: TRBV7-9; size: few; DNA: TGTGCCAGCAGCTTTCTAGCGGGAGGGTCCTACGAGCAGTACTTC; CDR3: CASSFLAGGSYEQYF
D: TRBD2; J: TRBJ2-5; V: TRBV5-1; size: -; DNA: TGCGCCAGCAGCTCCAGCGGGGGGGCAATCAGGGAGACCCAGTACTTC; CDR3: CASSSSGGAIRETQYF
D: -; J: TRBJ2-6; V: TRBV13; size: -; DNA: TGTGCCAGCAGCTTTAGCGGCTCTGGGGCCAACGTCCTGACTTTC; CDR3: CASSFSGSGANVLTF
D: -; J: TRBJ2-1; V: TRBV4-2; size: -; DNA: TGTGCCAGCAGCCAAGATAGGAGTGCCTCGTACAATGAGCAGTTCTTC; CDR3: CASSQDRSASYNEQFF
D: -; J: TRBJ1-4; V: TRBV6-5; size: -; DNA: TGTGCCAGCAGTTTCGGAGGGGCAACTAATGAAAAACTGTTTTTT; CDR3: CASSFGGATNEKLFF
D: TRBD1; J: TRBJ2-7; V: TRBV19; size: -; DNA: TGTGCCAGTAGGGACAGGAACTACGAGCAGTACTTC; CDR3: CASRDRNYEQYF
D: -; J: TRBJ2-7; V: TRBV25-1; size: once; DNA: TGTGCCAGCAGTTTTCTAGGGGACTACGAGCAGTACTTC; CDR3: CASSFLGDYEQYF
D: TRBD1; J: TRBJ1-2; V: TRBV29-1; size: -; DNA: TGCAGCGACCCTCGGCCCCAGGGGGTGTCCTATGGCTACACCTTC; CDR3: CSDPRPQGVSYGYTF